This TCR beta chain was obtained from a study of beta chain features in type 1 diabetes. About the research overall: On cell yields, gender and age, patients and healthy donors were similar. Overall study findings and caveats: TCRB rearrangement may or may not be influenced by HLA type; here this remained unresolved.

This clone appeared once. Its specificity is unknown. All of the isolated RNA was reverse transcribed, so expressed TCRB transcripts were sequenced. The repertoire was sequenced with immunoSEQ multiplex PCR; TCRdb's copy has only in-frame clones and lacks some. The sample consists of under 500,000 clones, approximately 30% of them appearing once. From germline, CDR1 is SGDLS and CDR2 YYNGEE. Deletions cut 3 bases from V and 0 bases from J, with 14 bases between. CDR3 size: 16 residues. The source material was naive CD4+ T cells from blood. This TCR was recovered from a man between 18 and 29 years old in good health. The gene calls are TRBV9 and TRBJ2-3; D gene ambiguous. The CDR3 nucleotides read TGTGCCAGCAGCGACCGCTGGGATACTAGCACAGATACGCAGTATTTT. It yields the protein CASSDRWDTSTDTQYF.